This is a list of T cell receptor beta chains from one sample in a study of blood T cell repertoires in COVID-19. Some clones are missing from TCRdb's copy, which holds only in-frame ones; the method was immunoSEQ multiplex PCR. The sample comprises about 260,000 clones, roughly 86% of which are singletons, and 0.7% rests with the top ten. Source material: peripheral blood. Receptors originate from a human donor in a cohort sampled during active COVID-19. CDR3s include the opening cysteine and the closing phenylalanine or tryptophan. D genes are given only for firm matches. Size values are once, few and many counts, or a class for expanded clones, and some rows have none.

once	-	TRBV19	TRBJ1-1	CASKGGWDTLPMNTEAFF	TGTGCCTCGAAAGGGGGTTGGGACACTCTTCCCATGAACACTGAAGCTTTCTTT
-	-	TRBV5-1	TRBJ2-1	CASSLQNFDPEQFF	TGCGCCAGCAGCCTACAGAACTTTGATCCGGAGCAGTTCTTC
once	-	TRBV6-2/TRBV6-3	TRBJ2-3	CASSRSFDTQYF	TGTGCCAGCAGCCGTTCATTCGATACGCAGTATTTT
-	TRBD1	TRBV27	TRBJ2-7	CASSSDRGAYYEQYF	TGTGCCAGCTCTTCGGACAGGGGAGCATATTACGAGCAGTACTTC
-	TRBD1	TRBV12-5	TRBJ2-3	CASGLGQGGRSTDTQYF	TGTGCTAGTGGTTTGGGACAGGGGGGTAGATCCACAGATACGCAGTATTTT
-	TRBD1	TRBV7-8	TRBJ1-1	CASSSSGQMNTEAFF	TGTGCCAGCAGCTCCTCGGGACAGATGAACACTGAAGCTTTCTTT
-	-	TRBV7-9	TRBJ2-1	CASSRQNNEQFF	TGTGCCAGCAGTCGACAGAACAATGAGCAGTTCTTC
-	-	TRBV11-1	TRBJ1-3	CASSRDGSSGNTIYF	TGTGCCAGCAGCCGGGACGGGAGCTCTGGAAACACCATATATTTT
-	TRBD1	TRBV6-5	TRBJ2-7	CASSYSGTGLYEQYF	TGTGCCAGCAGTTACTCGGGGACAGGGCTTTACGAGCAGTACTTC
-	TRBD2	TRBV5-4	TRBJ2-3	CASSPSGGRAGDTQYF	TGTGCCAGCAGCCCGTCCGGCGGGAGGGCGGGAGATACGCAGTATTTT